The 6 T cell receptor beta chains below all came from one sample that was sequenced in a study of shared clonotypes between healthy human individuals. Clones were sequenced by immunoSEQ multiplex PCR, and TCRdb holds only the in-frame ones, with some missing. This table holds hundreds of thousands of clones, more than 70% found once. The material sequenced was memory CD4+ T cells sorted from blood. Subset indicated: CD45RA-negative fraction. The receptors come from a woman in her 30s in good health.

Comment on this clone: Other DNA sequences in the same sample also yield this CDR3. The chain has TRBV28 and TRBJ2-7; D not resolved. The length of the CDR3 is 12 residues. Trimming shortened V by 3 bases and J by 2 bases, and 5 bases separated the two germline ends. Germline assignment: CDR1 MDHEN and CDR2 SYDVKM. The CDR3 DNA reads as TGTGCCAGCAGTTTCGCGCCCTACGAGCAGTACTTC. Its protein product is CASSFAPYEQYF.

V gene TRBV29-1 combines with J gene TRBJ2-1; D is undetermined. V lost 4 bases and J lost 6, with 10 bases in between. Per germline, CDR1 SQVTM and CDR2 ANQGSEA. The CDR3 has 12 residues. The CDR3 loop is CSVAGPTNEQFF. DNA for the CDR3: TGCAGCGTTGCGGGCCCAACCAATGAGCAGTTCTTC.

The CDR3: CASSQDNYGYTF. CDR3 DNA sequence: TGTGCCAGCAGCCAAGACAACTATGGCTACACCTTC. V usage is TRBV4-2 and J usage is TRBJ1-2; no reliable D call. The V end lost 0 bases, the J end lost 2 bases, and 1 base lay between the germline ends. The CDR3 covers 12 residues. Looked up from germline, CDR1 is LGHNA and CDR2 is YNFKEQ.

This clone came up once. The chain is built from TRBV29-1 and TRBJ1-3; unclear D gene. V was cut by 8 bases and J by 1 base, with 12 bases left in between. The CDR3 extends over 13 amino acids. CDR1 and CDR2 (germline): SQVTM, ANQGSEA. The chain's CDR3 is CSTRGISGNTIYF. In DNA form, the CDR3 reads TGCAGCACCCGAGGGATTTCTGGAAACACCATATATTTT.

Turning to this clone: Only one base separates this from a far larger clonotype, so it likely reflects a read error. V gene TRBV6-5 combines with J gene TRBJ2-2; D is undetermined. Germline CDR1 is MNHEY and CDR2 is SVGAGI. The CDR3 totals 14 residues. V lost 6 bases to trimming and J lost 1 base, with 9 bases between them. CDR3 bases: TGTGCCAGCAGCTTAAACGGGAACACCGGGGAGCTGTTTTTT. This encodes CASSLNGNTGELFF.

This clone has a count of ten or more. This chain joins TRBV7-6 and TRBJ1-4, with no clear D. Germline values: CDR1 SGHVS, CDR2 FNYEAQ. V was trimmed by 5 bases and J by 8 bases, leaving 15 bases between them. CDR3 length: 14 amino acids. The CDR3 bases are TGTGCCAGCAGCCTCTACAGACAAGAAGAAAAACTGTTTTTT. This encodes CASSLYRQEEKLFF.